This TCR beta chain comes out of a study of blood T cell repertoires in COVID-19. The CDR3 contains 15 residues. V lost 3 bases, J lost 10 bases, and 21 bases lay in between. Per the germline V gene, CDR1 is PRHDT and CDR2 is FYEKMQ (reference sequence). Produced via immunoSEQ multiplex PCR; TCRdb's table is partial and in-frame only. This table holds about 46,000 clones, more than 80% found once. Material: peripheral blood. The clonotype was recovered from a man aged 55 to 70 with acute or convalescent COVID-19. The rearrangement joins TRBV13 to TRBJ1-1; a weak D match, TRBD1 (5 bases). CDR3 sequence (DNA): TGTGCCAGCAGCTTGAACTTACAGGCGTCCCGGGCAGCTTTCTTT. Translation: CASSLNLQASRAAFF.